This entry lists 2 T cell receptor beta chains sequenced from one sample in a study of blood T cell repertoires in COVID-19. TCRdb's table, derived via immunoSEQ multiplex PCR, lists solely in-frame clones and lacks some. The data show 150,000 to 160,000 clones, about 73% seen once. The source material was peripheral blood. These receptors all come from an elderly man with acute or convalescent COVID-19.

The chain recombines TRBV6-1 with TRBJ2-2; D is ambiguous. Trimming removed 2 bases at V and 6 bases at J, with 10 bases between. Germline CDR1 and CDR2: MNHNS and SASEGT. The CDR3 spans 14 residues. As DNA, the CDR3 is TGTGCCAGCAGTGAATTCCCCAGATCCGGGGAGCTGTTTTTT. As protein: CASSEFPRSGELFF.

V is TRBV6-5 and J is TRBJ2-7, with TRBD1 identical over 9 bases. This CDR3 is built from 12 residues. V dropped 8 bases and J dropped 2; count of bases not matched to a gene: 1. In germline, CDR1 is MNHEY, CDR2 SVGAGI. The CDR3 region is CASRDRAYEQYF. The CDR3 DNA sequence: TGTGCCAGCCGGGACAGGGCCTACGAGCAGTACTTC.